This is a list of T cell receptor beta chains from one sample in a study of blood T cell repertoires in COVID-19. Assay: immunoSEQ multiplex PCR; the TCRdb copy retains only in-frame clones and omits some. This table holds tens of thousands of clones, around 90% found once. Sequencing was done on a sample of peripheral blood. These receptors were obtained from a man aged 50 to 59 with active COVID-19. The CDR3 runs from the conserved cysteine through the conserved F or W. The D gene is left open where the match is weak.

D: -; length: 19; V: TRBV10-3; CDR3: CAISEFRTAKTSNTGELFF
D: -; length: 16; V: TRBV5-4; CDR3: CASSPHQRGSGNTIYF
D: TRBD2; length: 15; V: TRBV28; CDR3: CASSLGTPGGREQFF
D: -; length: 14; V: TRBV27; CDR3: CASSSDRKVTEAFF
D: -; length: 16; V: TRBV4-1; CDR3: CASSQGGWGPADTQYF
D: -; length: 13; V: TRBV2; CDR3: CASSEQGIYEQYF
D: TRBD1; length: 13; V: TRBV12-5; CDR3: CASGLDRGETQYF
D: TRBD1; length: 14; V: TRBV5-5; CDR3: CASSWDRGSYEQYF
D: TRBD2; length: 15; V: TRBV7-2; CDR3: CASSLIGGGTDTQYF
D: -; length: 15; V: TRBV6-1; CDR3: CASSEANRVVGEQYF
D: TRBD1; length: 15; V: TRBV19; CDR3: CASSLLTTGRYGYTF
D: TRBD2; length: 20; V: TRBV7-8; CDR3: CASSPRKLIHSGGAADTQYF
D: -; length: 15; V: TRBV16; CDR3: CASLRGGGRNTEAFF
D: -; length: 18; V: TRBV4-2; CDR3: CASSQGGSISSYNNEQFF
D: -; length: 13; V: TRBV6-5; CDR3: CASSSRGNSPLHF
D: -; length: 17; V: TRBV19; CDR3: CASSLRRGGAGTDTQYF
D: -; length: 15; V: TRBV5-1; CDR3: CASSLGGPGRDTQYF
D: -; length: 14; V: TRBV19; CDR3: CASSTPGRIETQYF
D: TRBD1; length: 16; V: TRBV7-2; CDR3: CASSSRGQGTSYEQYF
D: TRBD2; length: 17; V: TRBV9; CDR3: CASSFSGGGSGANVLTF
D: -; length: 12; V: TRBV5-1; CDR3: CASSFPGDTQYF
D: -; length: 15; V: TRBV21-1; CDR3: CASSPLAGSSYEQYF
D: -; length: 12; V: TRBV7-3; CDR3: CASGGGVGELFF
D: TRBD1; length: 13; V: TRBV7-9; CDR3: CASSNQGAYEQYF
D: -; length: 13; V: TRBV19; CDR3: CASSIGEYYEQYF
D: -; length: 14; V: TRBV6-1; CDR3: CASSEVRSSYEQYF
D: -; length: 16; V: TRBV14; CDR3: CASTRTNPSGANVLTF
D: TRBD2; length: 15; V: TRBV2; CDR3: CASAGLAGRGETQYF
D: TRBD1; length: 16; V: TRBV5-6; CDR3: CASSGDSKSTNEKLFF
D: TRBD1; length: 15; V: TRBV27; CDR3: CASSLSGQGAETAFF
D: -; length: 14; V: TRBV6-2/TRBV6-3; CDR3: CASSYSQGYQPQHF
D: TRBD2; length: 15; V: TRBV7-7; CDR3: CASSRLAGGQETQYF
D: -; length: 13; V: TRBV7-9; CDR3: CASSVHVNYGYTF
D: -; length: 13; V: TRBV27; CDR3: CASSPRQAAEAFF
D: -; length: 16; V: TRBV3-1/TRBV3-2; CDR3: CASSHYRNSGANVLTF
D: -; length: 14; V: TRBV2; CDR3: CASSTVLGGTEAFF
D: -; length: 14; V: TRBV2; CDR3: CASERGGEASGYTF
D: -; length: 15; V: TRBV12-5; CDR3: CASGSRPASQQPQHF
D: -; length: 15; V: TRBV3-1/TRBV3-2; CDR3: CASSHNRFPTYEQYF
D: -; length: 15; V: TRBV4-2; CDR3: CASSYRQETTDTQYF
D: -; length: 12; V: TRBV14; CDR3: CASSQSGYGYTF
D: TRBD2; length: 17; V: TRBV7-6; CDR3: CASSLNSPRGVDNEQFF
D: -; length: 12; V: TRBV12-3/TRBV12-4; CDR3: CASSPTGETQYF
D: -; length: 15; V: TRBV4-1; CDR3: CASGRQAAPDYGYTF
D: TRBD1; length: 15; V: TRBV6-5; CDR3: CAIRQGGSGANVLTF
D: TRBD1; length: 14; V: TRBV6-5; CDR3: CASNRQGWNQPQHF
D: TRBD1; length: 17; V: TRBV11-3; CDR3: CASSFFEWTGSSYEQYF
D: -; length: 13; V: TRBV2; CDR3: CASYDDRSYEQYF
D: -; length: 17; V: TRBV5-1; CDR3: CASRAFRDTNKGGEQFF
D: -; length: 15; V: TRBV19; CDR3: CASSKGGHLNSPLHF
D: TRBD2; length: 18; V: TRBV4-3; CDR3: CASSQDIVRGGSLDTQYF